The 15 T cell receptor beta chains reported below all come from one sample, sequenced in a study of PD-L1 blockade in urothelial cancer (dated by TCRdb to about 2017). The protocol used for the library was the immunoSEQ multiplex PCR assay. The source is immuneACCESS, and TCRdb retained only in-frame sequences with V and J called. Part of the clones is not carried over; for the studies checked, unresolved V genes explain less than half of this, and the remainder is unexplained. The sample has fewer than 75,000 clones on record, roughly nine tenths of them singletons. Approximately 4.5% of the sample goes to the ten largest clones. The time point label, read with the paper, signifies: pretreatment peripheral blood. This specimen was PBMCs, taken around atezolizumab (anti-PD-L1) treatment. These receptors were taken from a man aged 65 to 79 with urothelial cancer.

The chain is built from TRBV7-9 and TRBJ2-5; 8 positions match TRBD1. Germline CDR1 is SEHNR and CDR2 is FQNEAQ (reference sequence). The CDR3 covers 15 residues. V was pared by 3 bases and J by 4 bases, with 7 bases of the junction left unmatched. CDR3 sequence (DNA): TGTGCCAGCAGCTTCCGGACAGGGCTGGGAGAGACCCAGTACTTC. As protein: CASSFRTGLGETQYF.

The chain has TRBV27 and TRBJ1-3; unclear D gene. CDR3 length: 13 residues. The V end was cut by 5 bases, the J end by 2 bases, with 7 bases between. Germline V gene data show CDR1 as MNHEY and CDR2 as SMNVEV (reference sequence). The CDR3 here is CASSEGAGNTIYF. CDR3 DNA: TGTGCCAGCAGTGAAGGAGCTGGAAACACCATATATTTT.

The chain uses TRBV27 and TRBJ2-1, with 12 bases aligning to TRBD2. Germline loops: CDR1 MNHEY, CDR2 SMNVEV (reference sequence). The CDR3 has 15 residues. After removal of 3 bases from V and 10 bases from J, the junction contained 7 bases not matched to a gene. The CDR3 is CASSLPSGGVREQFF. The CDR3 region has the DNA TGTGCCAGCAGTTTGCCTAGCGGGGGGGTTCGGGAGCAGTTCTTC.

The chain joins TRBV19 to TRBJ2-6; the D is unclear. Germline assignment: CDR1 LNHDA and CDR2 SQIVND (reference sequence). This CDR3 has 16 residues. V lost 4 bases and J 1 base, leaving 11 bases between the germline ends. CDR3: CASSNYIGSGANVLTF. CDR3 coding DNA: TGTGCCAGTAGTAACTATATCGGATCTGGGGCCAACGTCCTGACTTTC. Full variable domain (missing parts from reference TRBV19 and TRBJ2-6): DGGITQSPKYLFRKEGQNVTLSCEQNLNHDAMYWYRQDPGQGLRLIYYSQIVNDFQKGDIAEGYSVSREKKESFPLTVTSAQKNPTAFYLCASSNYIGSGANVLTFGAGSRLTVL.

V usage is TRBV2 and J usage is TRBJ2-7; D ambiguous. CDR3 length: 14 amino acids. With 0 bases removed from V and 7 bases from J, the gap between germline ends came to 13 bases. Germline values: CDR1 SNHLY, CDR2 FYNNEI. The CDR3 loop is CASSEASTKREQYF. The CDR3, as DNA: TGTGCCAGCAGTGAAGCATCAACGAAACGGGAGCAGTACTTC.

This CDR3 is CASSDGQVRGYTF. The CDR3 DNA sequence: TGTGCCAGTAGTGACGGACAGGTACGAGGCTACACCTTC. This chain uses TRBV19 with TRBJ1-2; the match to TRBD1 covers 7 bases. CDR3 length: 13 residues. The trim removed 5 bases at V and 8 bases at J, leaving 8 bases unmatched. Germline-derived CDR1 and CDR2 are LNHDA and SQIVND (reference sequence).

The chain links TRBV10-3 to TRBJ2-7; 8 bases are shared with TRBD1. Germline CDR1 reads ENHRY; CDR2 reads SYGVKD. Trimming cost V 2 bases and J 2 bases; bases outside gene matches: 2. The CDR3 spans 14 residues. This chain's CDR3 is CAISEKTGAYEQYF. The CDR3 DNA reads TGTGCCATCAGTGAGAAGACAGGGGCCTACGAGCAGTACTTC.

This chain connects TRBV5-1 to TRBJ2-7; 7 positions match TRBD2. The length of the CDR3 is 14 residues. Trimming removed 0 bases from V and 2 bases from J; junction bases left unmatched: 2. Germline V gene lookup returns CDR1 SGHRS and CDR2 YFSETQ. CDR3 loop: CASSLVGTTYEQYF. The CDR3 DNA follows: TGCGCCAGCAGCTTGGTGGGGACTACCTACGAGCAGTACTTC.

The table lists this clone with a count of one. The rearrangement joins TRBV9 to TRBJ1-5, with 9 bases fitting TRBD1. CDR1 is SGDLS, CDR2 YYNGEE, per germline. The J segment lost 8 bases and the V segment lost 3 bases, leaving 6 bases of the junction unmatched. This CDR3 comprises 14 residues. The CDR3 region has the DNA TGTGCCAGCAGCGACAGGGGGCGCGGGGAGCCCCAGCATTTT. The encoded protein is CASSDRGRGEPQHF.

The chain links TRBV18 to TRBJ1-5; the D is unclear. Trimming removed 6 bases at V and 4 bases at J, with 25 bases between. The CDR3 runs to 18 residues. Germline CDR1 KGHSH, CDR2 LQKENI. CDR3 in amino acids: CASSEVGRNVGINQPQHF. The CDR3 DNA sequence: TGTGCCAGCTCCGAAGTTGGCAGGAACGTAGGTATTAATCAGCCCCAGCATTTT.

The V gene is TRBV11-2, the J gene TRBJ2-7; 9 bases fit TRBD2. The CDR3 sequence is 14 residues long. V lost 2 bases to trimming and J lost 2 bases; unmatched junction nucleotides: 1. The germline gives CDR1 SGHAT, CDR2 FQNNGV. The CDR3 DNA reads TGTGCCAGCAGCTTACTAGCGGGAACCTACGAGCAGTACTTC. Translating gives CASSLLAGTYEQYF.

The chain couples TRBV29-1 to TRBJ2-1; TRBD1 aligns across 9 bases. V was clipped by 4 bases and J by 9 bases; unmatched bases: 10. CDR3 length: 14 amino acids. Per germline, CDR1 SQVTM and CDR2 ANQGSEA. In DNA form, the CDR3 reads TGCAGCGTTGCACAGGGGGCCCAACTTAGTGAGCAGTTCTTC. Residues: CSVAQGAQLSEQFF.

The gene calls are TRBV5-1 and TRBJ2-7, with TRBD2 matching 10 bases. Germline-derived CDR1 and CDR2 are SGHRS and YFSETQ. The V gene end was trimmed by 3 bases and the J gene end by 1 base; junction bases not matched to a gene: 7. This CDR3 comprises 16 residues. This CDR3 is CASSSGSGRGSYEQYF. The CDR3 region has the DNA TGCGCCAGCAGCTCGGGAAGCGGGAGGGGGTCCTACGAGCAGTACTTC.

This rearrangement joins TRBV28 to TRBJ2-2, with 9 bases aligning to TRBD2. The junction had 8 bases not matched to a gene; V was cut back by 4 bases and J by 5 bases. Germline loops: CDR1 MDHEN, CDR2 SYDVKM. The CDR3 contains 16 residues. CDR3 nucleotide sequence: TGTGCCAGCAGTTCCTCAGCGGGAGGAGTAACCGGGGAGCTGTTTTTT. This sequence encodes CASSSSAGGVTGELFF.

This chain links TRBV2 with TRBJ2-7; D is uncertain. The CDR3 covers 14 residues. Germline lookup yields CDR1 SNHLY and CDR2 FYNNEI. V was clipped by 3 bases and J by 3 bases, with 12 bases between them. The CDR3 nucleotides are TGTGCCAGCAGTGAGTACCTCCACGGCTACGAGCAGTACTTC. This codes for CASSEYLHGYEQYF.